The source of this TCR beta chain is a study of vaccination and CD4 T cells after COVID-19. Worth noting for this clonotype: Its antigen remains unknown.

Treatment noted: roughly nine-day PBMC culture with coronavirus spike peptide pools or control peptides (ViraFEST assay). The Oncomine TCR Beta short-read assay was applied to DNA of cultured CD4+ T cells. One entry per CDR3 protein, called by TCRdb with MiXCR from the PCR reads. The sample includes 3,000 to 4,000 distinct CDR3 sequences, around 70% of them seen just once. CDR1 and CDR2 from the germline V gene are DFQATT and SNEGSKA (reference sequence). The V segment lost 6 bases and the J segment 2 bases; nucleotides outside the gene matches: 10. The CDR3 runs to 18 residues. V is TRBV20-1 and J is TRBJ2-4; 16 bases map to TRBD2. This receptor was obtained from a human donor who had recovered from COVID-19. The sample comprised CD4+ T cells from blood, cultured in vitro. Here the CDR3 reads CSAPPGLAGGRTKNIQYF. DNA of the CDR3: TGCAGTGCCCCGCCGGGACTAGCGGGGGGGAGAACCAAAAACATTCAGTACTTC.